A selection of T cell receptor beta chains follows, all from one sample in a study of T cells in localized non-small cell lung cancer. This table comes from immunoSEQ multiplex PCR, and its TCRdb copy is limited to in-frame clones, with some not included. The sample lists about 34,000 clones; roughly 90% were seen once. This specimen was peripheral blood, taken before any cancer treatment. The receptors were sampled from a woman aged 35-70 years with stage I lung adenocarcinoma. Both conserved end residues are part of each CDR3. The D gene is left open where the match is weak. Not every row has a clone size; where given, it reads once, few, many or a size class.

abundance	v_gene	d_gene	j_gene	CDR3nt	CDR3aa
-	TRBV4-3	-	TRBJ2-7	TGCGCCAGCAGCCAAGACAACAGCCCCTACGAGCAGTACTTC	CASSQDNSPYEQYF
-	TRBV11-2	-	TRBJ2-5	TGTGCCAGCAGCCCAGGGACGAGAGAGACCCAGTACTTC	CASSPGTRETQYF
-	TRBV2	-	TRBJ2-5	TGTGCCAGCAGTGAAGCCGAGGGCGAGACCCAGTACTTC	CASSEAEGETQYF
-	TRBV6-1	-	TRBJ1-5	TGTGCCAGCAGTGAAGGGGCAGACAATTATCAGCCCCAGCATTTT	CASSEGADNYQPQHF
-	TRBV30	TRBD1	TRBJ2-5	TGTGCCTGGAGGGGGCCGCGACAGGGTGGGGAGTACCAAGAGACCCAGTACTTC	CAWRGPRQGGEYQETQYF
-	TRBV6-5	TRBD1	TRBJ2-7	TGTGCCAGCAGTTATAGGGACAGGGGGCTCTACGAGCAGTACTTC	CASSYRDRGLYEQYF
-	TRBV6-6	-	TRBJ1-2	TGTGCCAGCAGTTACTCGACCCAGCTTAACTATGGCTACACCTTC	CASSYSTQLNYGYTF
-	TRBV10-3	TRBD2	TRBJ2-3	TGTGCCATCAGTGAGGCGGGGGTAGATACGCAGTATTTT	CAISEAGVDTQYF
-	TRBV4-3	TRBD2	TRBJ2-1	TGCGCCAGCAGCCAAGATACGGGCGGGGGGGCCTACAATGAGCAGTTCTTC	CASSQDTGGGAYNEQFF
once	TRBV6-5	-	TRBJ1-3	TGTGCCAGCAGTTACTCGAGGGGGAACACCATATATTTT	CASSYSRGNTIYF
once	TRBV10-2	TRBD1	TRBJ1-5	TGCGCCAGCAGCATCTCGGGACAGCTTAATCAGCCCCAGCATTTT	CASSISGQLNQPQHF
-	TRBV27	TRBD2	TRBJ2-7	TGTGCCAGCAGTCCCAGACTAGCGAAGAACGAGCAGTACTTC	CASSPRLAKNEQYF
-	TRBV23-1	-	TRBJ2-7	TGCGCCAGCAGTCACCCAGACAGCCGCTACGAGCAGTACTTC	CASSHPDSRYEQYF
-	TRBV9	-	TRBJ2-2	TGTGCCAGCAGCGTAGACCTAACCGGGGAGCTGTTTTTT	CASSVDLTGELFF
-	TRBV9	-	TRBJ2-5	TGTGCCAGCAGCGTAGACAGGCGCCAAGAGACCCAGTACTTC	CASSVDRRQETQYF
-	TRBV10-3	-	TRBJ2-7	TGTGCCGTCTCTGGCGGGCCGGGGGACGAGCAGTACTTC	CAVSGGPGDEQYF
-	TRBV7-3	TRBD2	TRBJ2-2	TGTGCCAGCAGCCCCCTAGCGGCAAACACCGGGGAGCTGTTTTTT	CASSPLAANTGELFF
-	TRBV29-1	TRBD1	TRBJ2-3	TGCAGCGTTGACGGGACAGATGGCACAGATACGCAGTATTTT	CSVDGTDGTDTQYF
-	TRBV6-1	-	TRBJ2-7	TGTGCCAGCAGTGAAGCGTTCGGGTCGGGGGACCGAGGAGGGTACGAGCAGTACTTC	CASSEAFGSGDRGGYEQYF
-	TRBV10-3	-	TRBJ1-4	TGTGCCATCAGTGAGTCGGCTACACTACTTAATGGAAAACTGTTTTTT	CAISESATLLNGKLFF
-	TRBV20-1	TRBD1	TRBJ2-4	TGCAGTGCTCCACAGGGGGCCATTCAGTACTTC	CSAPQGAIQYF
-	TRBV4-3	-	TRBJ2-3	TGCGCCAGCAGCCCGCGTGCGGGCGGGGAAACAGATACGCAGTATTTT	CASSPRAGGETDTQYF
few	TRBV2	-	TRBJ1-2	TGTGCCAGCAGTGATTTCCAAGGCGGCTACACCTTC	CASSDFQGGYTF
-	TRBV6-4	-	TRBJ2-5	TGTGCCAGCAGCTTGACAGAACAACAAGAGACCCAGTACTTC	CASSLTEQQETQYF
-	TRBV9	TRBD2	TRBJ2-3	TGTGCCAGCAGCACCCCTCCCGGCGGGGGGCGCACAGATACGCAGTATTTT	CASSTPPGGGRTDTQYF
-	TRBV7-9	-	TRBJ2-3	TGTGCCAGCAGCTTTTCACGACAAGATACGCAGTATTTT	CASSFSRQDTQYF
-	TRBV18	-	TRBJ2-7	TGTGCCAGCTCACCTACGGACAACCCCTACGAGCAGTACTTC	CASSPTDNPYEQYF
-	TRBV19	-	TRBJ1-2	TGTGCCAGTAGTTACAGGGACCCTCGGGGCTACACCTTC	CASSYRDPRGYTF
-	TRBV5-1	-	TRBJ2-1	TGCGCCAGCAGCCCAGGACCCAGCGGTGAGCAGTTCTTC	CASSPGPSGEQFF
-	TRBV19	TRBD1	TRBJ1-5	TGTGCCAGTAGTATCGACAGGGATCCTCAGCCCCAGCATTTT	CASSIDRDPQPQHF
-	TRBV6-1	-	TRBJ2-2	TGTGCCAGCAGTGAGGCGGGGGCTCTTAACACCGGGGAGCTGTTTTTT	CASSEAGALNTGELFF
-	TRBV15	-	TRBJ1-1	TGTGCCACCAGCAGAAACGCCGGGAGAGCTTTCTTT	CATSRNAGRAFF
-	TRBV7-2	TRBD1	TRBJ1-2	TGTGCCAGCAGCTCCCCGGTCCGGGACAGCCCTTCTATGGGCTACACCTTC	CASSSPVRDSPSMGYTF
-	TRBV19	TRBD1	TRBJ1-1	TGTGCCAGTAGTATTAGGAGGACAGGGACCAAATCGAACACTGAAGCTTTCTTT	CASSIRRTGTKSNTEAFF
-	TRBV27	-	TRBJ2-7	TGTGCCAGCAGTTTTTCTTCCCTTTACGAGCAGTACTTC	CASSFSSLYEQYF
-	TRBV30	TRBD2	TRBJ2-7	TGTGCCTGGAACGAACTAGCGGGGGCGGCCTACGAGCAGTACTTC	CAWNELAGAAYEQYF
-	TRBV6-6	TRBD1	TRBJ1-1	TGTGCCAGCGTGATGACAGGGAAGAACACTGAAGCTTTCTTT	CASVMTGKNTEAFF
once	TRBV9	TRBD2	TRBJ2-7	TGTGCCAGCAGCCCACATCACGTTAGCGGGGGTGACGAGCAGTACTTC	CASSPHHVSGGDEQYF
-	TRBV27	TRBD2	TRBJ2-1	TGTGCCAGCAGTTTGGCTAGCGGGGGGGGATACAATGAGCAGTTCTTC	CASSLASGGGYNEQFF
-	TRBV19	-	TRBJ2-1	TGTGCCAGTAGTATAGGGAGGGTGAGCTCCTACAATGAGCAGTTCTTC	CASSIGRVSSYNEQFF
once	TRBV2	TRBD2	TRBJ2-1	TGTGCCAGCGCGGGACTACTTAACAATGAGCAGTTCTTC	CASAGLLNNEQFF
-	TRBV27	-	TRBJ1-4	TGTGCCAGCAGTTTATTTCCGCAGATGGCTAATGAAAAACTGTTTTTT	CASSLFPQMANEKLFF
-	TRBV5-1	-	TRBJ1-4	TGCGCCAGCAGCTTGGTGGGATCGATTAATGAAAAACTGTTTTTT	CASSLVGSINEKLFF
-	TRBV14	TRBD2	TRBJ2-3	TGTGCCAGCAGCCAAGAAGGACTAGCGGGGGGACGACTAGATACGCAGTATTTT	CASSQEGLAGGRLDTQYF
-	TRBV27	-	TRBJ1-3	TGTGCCAGCGGATCCTCGGACAAGGGGGGCCAAGTTTACACCATATATTTT	CASGSSDKGGQVYTIYF
-	TRBV19	-	TRBJ2-7	TGTGCCAGTAGTATCGGGAAACCCTACGAGCAGTACTTC	CASSIGKPYEQYF
-	TRBV4-3	-	TRBJ2-7	TGCGCCAGCAGCCAAGATAAAGGAAGAGACGAGCAGTACTTC	CASSQDKGRDEQYF
-	TRBV7-2	-	TRBJ2-3	TGTGCCAGCAGCTTAGTTGGGGGGGGGCTGAGCACAGATACGCAGTATTTT	CASSLVGGGLSTDTQYF
few	TRBV7-2	-	TRBJ1-1	TGTGCCAGCAGCTCCACCAGGCGGACGGGTGAAGCTTTCTTT	CASSSTRRTGEAFF
-	TRBV2	-	TRBJ2-7	TGTGCCAGCAGGGTTCAGGCATACGAGCAGTACTTC	CASRVQAYEQYF
-	TRBV5-6	-	TRBJ1-4	TGTGCCAGCAGCCTAGTGGCTGCAACTAATGAAAAACTGTTTTTT	CASSLVAATNEKLFF
-	TRBV29-1	-	TRBJ1-4	TGCAGCGTCCACTCGACTGAAGATAATGAAAAACTGTTTTTT	CSVHSTEDNEKLFF
-	TRBV19	-	TRBJ2-7	TGTGCCAGCTCAGAAGGGAACTACGAGCAGTACTTC	CASSEGNYEQYF
-	TRBV18	-	TRBJ2-1	TGTGCCAGCTCACCACCGGTCAATGAGCAGTTCTTC	CASSPPVNEQFF